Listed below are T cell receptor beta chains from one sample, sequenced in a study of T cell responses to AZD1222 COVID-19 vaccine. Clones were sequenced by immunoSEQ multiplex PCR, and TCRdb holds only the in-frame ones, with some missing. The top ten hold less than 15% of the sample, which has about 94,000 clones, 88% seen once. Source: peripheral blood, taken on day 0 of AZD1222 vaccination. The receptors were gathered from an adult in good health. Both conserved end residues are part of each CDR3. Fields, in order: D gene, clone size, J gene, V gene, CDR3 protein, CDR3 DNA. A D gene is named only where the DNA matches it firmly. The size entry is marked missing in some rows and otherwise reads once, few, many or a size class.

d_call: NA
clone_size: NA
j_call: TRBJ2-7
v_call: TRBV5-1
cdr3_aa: CASSLDGANEQYF
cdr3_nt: TGCGCCAGCAGCTTGGACGGGGCGAACGAGCAGTACTTC

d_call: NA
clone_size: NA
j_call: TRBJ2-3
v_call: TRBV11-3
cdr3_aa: CASSLGPSTDTQYF
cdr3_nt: TGTGCCAGCAGCTTAGGTCCAAGCACAGATACGCAGTATTTT

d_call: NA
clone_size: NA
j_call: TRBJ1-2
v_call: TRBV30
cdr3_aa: CAWRGRLDSPYGYTF
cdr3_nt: TGTGCCTGGAGGGGCAGGTTAGACTCCCCCTATGGCTACACCTTC

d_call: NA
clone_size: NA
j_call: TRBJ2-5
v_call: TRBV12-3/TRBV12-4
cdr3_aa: CASSLDYSRITNF
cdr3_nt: TGTGCCAGCAGTTTAGATTATTCTAGGATTACGAACTTC

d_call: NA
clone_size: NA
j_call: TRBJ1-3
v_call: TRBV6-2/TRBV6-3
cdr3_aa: CASSYSDGGGNTIYF
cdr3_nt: TGTGCCAGCAGTTACTCAGACGGCGGTGGAAACACCATATATTTT

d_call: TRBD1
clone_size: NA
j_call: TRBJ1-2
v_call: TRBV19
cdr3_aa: CASSIQGQGPTYGYTF
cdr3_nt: TGTGCCAGTAGTATACAGGGACAGGGCCCAACCTATGGCTACACCTTC

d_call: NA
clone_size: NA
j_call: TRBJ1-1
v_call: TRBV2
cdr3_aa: CASSEVGRGRVF
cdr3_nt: TGTGCCAGCAGTGAAGTGGGCAGGGGTAGAGTCTTT

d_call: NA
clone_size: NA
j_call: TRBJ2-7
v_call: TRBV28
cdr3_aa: CASSLQVLSYEQYF
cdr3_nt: TGTGCCAGCAGTTTGCAGGTATTATCCTACGAGCAGTACTTC

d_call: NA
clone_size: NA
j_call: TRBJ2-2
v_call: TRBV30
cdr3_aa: CAWSERGAGELFF
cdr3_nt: TGTGCCTGGAGTGAAAGGGGTGCCGGGGAGCTGTTTTTT

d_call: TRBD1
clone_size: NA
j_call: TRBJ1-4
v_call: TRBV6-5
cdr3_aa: CASSRGQANEKLFF
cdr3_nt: TGTGCCAGCAGCAGGGGGCAAGCTAATGAAAAACTGTTTTTT

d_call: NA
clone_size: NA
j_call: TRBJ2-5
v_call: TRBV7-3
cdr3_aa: CASSLHREETQYF
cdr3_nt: TGTGCCAGCAGCTTACACAGGGAAGAGACCCAGTACTTC

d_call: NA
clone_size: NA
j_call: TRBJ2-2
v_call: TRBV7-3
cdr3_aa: CASSLTVGGLVGELFF
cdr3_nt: TGTGCCAGCAGCTTAACTGTGGGGGGACTCGTCGGGGAGCTGTTTTTT

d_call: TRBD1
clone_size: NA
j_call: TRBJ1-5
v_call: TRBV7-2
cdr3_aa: CASSLQGANQPQHF
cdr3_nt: TGTGCCAGCAGCTTGCAGGGGGCGAATCAGCCCCAGCATTTT

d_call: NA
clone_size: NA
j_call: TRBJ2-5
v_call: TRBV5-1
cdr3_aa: CASSLAGSRVQETQYF
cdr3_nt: TGCGCCAGCAGCTTGGCCGGGAGCAGGGTTCAAGAGACCCAGTACTTC

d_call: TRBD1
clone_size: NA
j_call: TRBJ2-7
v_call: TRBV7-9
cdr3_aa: CASSHGDRITSEQYF
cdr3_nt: TGTGCCAGCAGCCACGGGGACAGGATTACGAGTGAGCAGTACTTC

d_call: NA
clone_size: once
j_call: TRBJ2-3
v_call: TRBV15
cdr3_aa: CATSRGGRGTDTQYF
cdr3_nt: TGTGCCACCAGCAGAGGTGGTAGAGGGACAGATACGCAGTATTTT

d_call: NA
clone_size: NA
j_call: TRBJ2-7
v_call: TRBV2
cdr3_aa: CAGRGLSWENF
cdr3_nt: TGTGCCGGCAGAGGGCTATCCTGGGAGAACTTC

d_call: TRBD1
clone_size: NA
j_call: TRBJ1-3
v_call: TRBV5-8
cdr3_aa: CASSLGTGSSGNTIYF
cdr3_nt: TGTGCCAGCAGCCTCGGGACAGGGTCTTCTGGAAACACCATATATTTT

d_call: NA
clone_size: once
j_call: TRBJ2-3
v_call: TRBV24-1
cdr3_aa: CATSATGSSTDTQYF
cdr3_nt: TGTGCCACCAGTGCCACAGGGTCTAGCACAGATACGCAGTATTTT

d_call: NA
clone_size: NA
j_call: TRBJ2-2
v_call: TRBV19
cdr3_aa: CASKDVSGASYGELFF
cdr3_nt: TGTGCCAGTAAAGACGTTTCGGGGGCGTCGTACGGGGAGCTGTTTTTT

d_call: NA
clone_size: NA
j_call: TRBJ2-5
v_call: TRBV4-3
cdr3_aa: CASSQDPAVAGETQYF
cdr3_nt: TGCGCCAGCAGCCAAGATCCGGCTGTTGCGGGCGAGACCCAGTACTTC

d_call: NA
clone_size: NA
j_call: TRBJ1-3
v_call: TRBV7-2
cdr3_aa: CASSETGNTIYF
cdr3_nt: TGTGCCAGCAGCGAAACTGGAAACACCATATATTTT

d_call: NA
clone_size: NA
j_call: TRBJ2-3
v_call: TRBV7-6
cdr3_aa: CASSLVRGYTDTQYF
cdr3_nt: TGTGCCAGCAGCTTAGTTAGAGGGTACACAGATACGCAGTATTTT

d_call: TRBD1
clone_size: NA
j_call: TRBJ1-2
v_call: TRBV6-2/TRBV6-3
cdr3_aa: CASSLSPGTGDYGYTF
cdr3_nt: TGTGCCAGCAGTCTGTCACCCGGGACAGGGGACTATGGCTACACCTTC

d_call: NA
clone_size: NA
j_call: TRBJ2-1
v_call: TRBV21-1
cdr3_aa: CASTTSPRGTGGEPFYNEQFF
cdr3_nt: TGTGCCAGCACCACGTCACCACGGGGGACAGGGGGCGAGCCATTCTACAATGAGCAGTTCTTC

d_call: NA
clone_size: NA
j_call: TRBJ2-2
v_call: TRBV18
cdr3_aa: CASSPLKGAGELFF
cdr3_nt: TGTGCCAGCTCACCACTAAAAGGGGCCGGGGAGCTGTTTTTT

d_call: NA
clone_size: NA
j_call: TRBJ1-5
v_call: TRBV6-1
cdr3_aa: CASSEVDPSAYSNQPQHF
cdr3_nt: TGTGCCAGCAGTGAAGTGGACCCCTCTGCTTATAGCAATCAGCCCCAGCATTTT